The 22 T cell receptor beta chains listed next were all sequenced from one sample in a study of beta chain features in type 1 diabetes. General study findings and limits: Among patients with Type 1 diabetes, TCRB CDR3s were moderately but significantly shorter in every one of the four CD4+ subsets.

These receptors have no known antigen. Every isolated RNA sample was fully reverse transcribed, so sequencing captured expressed TCRB transcripts. The repertoire was sequenced with immunoSEQ multiplex PCR; TCRdb's copy has only in-frame clones and lacks some. Of 250,000 or so clones listed, over 20% are singletons. Sequences were obtained from naive CD4+ T cells from blood. Source of these receptors: a woman in her thirties or forties with type 1 diabetes.

This clone was seen a handful of times. The sample contains more than one DNA sequence encoding this CDR3. This chain joins TRBV18 and TRBJ2-6, with D maybe TRBD2 (5 bases). The CDR3 consists of 15 residues. The germline gives CDR1 KGHSH, CDR2 LQKENI. Trimming took 3 bases from V and 1 from J, leaving 7 bases between them. The CDR3 DNA sequence: TGTGCCAGCTCACCGGGCGGGTCTGGGGCCAACGTCCTGACTTTC. Translating gives CASSPGGSGANVLTF.

This clone has only one observation. This chain joins TRBV5-1 and TRBJ2-1, with D uncertain. Germline values: CDR1 SGHRS, CDR2 YFSETQ. Trimming took off 0 bases at V and 6 bases at J, with 13 bases between the two ends. This CDR3 is built from 15 residues. This CDR3 is CASSLDGLGSNEQFF. Here the CDR3 DNA reads TGCGCCAGCAGCTTGGACGGTCTAGGAAGCAATGAGCAGTTCTTC.

The chain employs TRBV5-4 and TRBJ2-5, with D tentatively TRBD2 (6 bases). The germline gives CDR1 SGHNT, CDR2 YYREEE (reference sequence). Between the trimmed V and J ends, which lost 6 bases and 2 bases, there was a span of 14 bases. There are 14 residues in the CDR3. The CDR3: CASTQSGGQETQYF. The DNA for the CDR3 is TGTGCCAGCACCCAAAGTGGGGGGCAAGAGACCCAGTACTTC.

This chain connects TRBV28 to TRBJ2-7; a possible D gene is TRBD2 (5 bases). The CDR3 extends over 13 amino acids. Germline V gives CDR1 MDHEN, CDR2 SYDVKM. V lost 4 bases to trimming and J lost 5 bases, with 12 bases between them. CDR3 sequence: CASSYPGEHEQYF. The CDR3 coding sequence is TGTGCCAGCAGTTATCCCGGGGAGCACGAGCAGTACTTC. The full variable domain, rest sourced from reference TRBV28 and TRBJ2-7, is DVKVTQSSRYLVKRTGEKVFLECVQDMDHENMFWYRQDPGLGLRLIYFSYDVKMKEKGDIPEGYSVSREKKERFSLILESASTNQTSMYLCASSYPGEHEQYFGPGTRLTVT.

This clone was seen a few times. J is TRBJ1-2 and V is TRBV28; TRBD1 matches 9 bases. The CDR3 sequence is 12 residues long. Germline V gene sequence: CDR1 MDHEN, CDR2 SYDVKM. The ends lost 8 bases at V and 4 bases at J; junction bases unmatched: 2. The CDR3: CASRDRVYGYTF. CDR3 in DNA: TGTGCCAGCCGGGACAGGGTCTATGGCTACACCTTC.

The rearrangement uses TRBV19 and TRBJ1-4; possible D gene TRBD1, 5 bases. Per germline, CDR1 LNHDA and CDR2 SQIVND (reference sequence). The CDR3 contains 15 residues. With 4 bases removed from V and 8 bases from J, the gap between germline ends came to 17 bases. The CDR3 nucleotides read TGTGCCAGTAGTACCCGGGACTGGAGAACCGAAAAACTGTTTTTT. Amino acids: CASSTRDWRTEKLFF.

The chain has TRBV5-1 and TRBJ2-1, with 11 bases fitting TRBD1. The V segment lost 3 bases and the J segment 4 bases; nucleotides outside the gene matches: 3. The CDR3 runs 15 residues. Germline V gives CDR1 SGHRS, CDR2 YFSETQ. The chain's CDR3 is CASSWDRGSYNEQFF. As DNA, the CDR3 is TGCGCCAGCAGCTGGGACAGGGGGAGTTACAATGAGCAGTTCTTC.

This clone came up a few times. The chain combines TRBV28 with TRBJ1-5; 7 nucleotides agree with TRBD1. The CDR3 consists of 16 residues. V lost 5 bases to trimming and J lost 0 bases; unmatched junction nucleotides: 7. Germline V gene data show CDR1 as MDHEN and CDR2 as SYDVKM. CDR3 region: CASSMLQGFSNQPQHF. CDR3 in DNA: TGTGCCAGCAGTATGCTACAGGGGTTTAGCAATCAGCCCCAGCATTTT.

The chain joins TRBV7-9 to TRBJ1-1; D unresolved. V was trimmed by 8 bases and J by 3 bases, leaving 7 bases between them. Germline CDR1 and CDR2: SEHNR and FQNEAQ (reference sequence). CDR3 size: 11 residues. The CDR3 sequence is CASRFDTEAFF. CDR3 coding DNA: TGTGCCAGCCGGTTTGACACTGAAGCTTTCTTT.

This clone has just a few counts. The CDR3 sequence is CAISPREDTEAFF. The CDR3 DNA follows: TGTGCCATCAGCCCCAGGGAAGACACTGAAGCTTTCTTT. The V call is TRBV10-3, the J call TRBJ1-1, with a possible D match to TRBD1 (5 bases). V lost 6 bases to trimming and J lost 3 bases, with 11 bases between them. The CDR3 consists of 13 residues. Germline values: CDR1 ENHRY, CDR2 SYGVKD.

Note on this clone: The junction does not match germline at one end; this may be a read error. This chain uses TRBV7-3 with TRBJ2-5, with TRBD2 matching 13 bases. The CDR3 is made up of 14 amino acids. Germline CDR1 SGHTA, CDR2 FQGTGA. CDR3 sequence (DNA): TGTGCCAGCAGCCTGGGACTAGCGGGGTACCCACTGGACTTC. Translated: CASSLGLAGYPLDF.

In its sample, this clone was seen a few times. The chain couples TRBV28 to TRBJ2-7; D is perhaps TRBD1 (6 bases). V lost 4 bases and J 4 bases, leaving 20 bases between the germline ends. The CDR3 totals 16 residues. Per the germline V gene, CDR1 is MDHEN and CDR2 is SYDVKM. CDR3 in DNA: TGTGCCAGCAGTTCCCCCGGGCAGCAAGGGGGATACGAGCAGTACTTC. Translation gives CASSSPGQQGGYEQYF.

This clone was counted a few times. The chain combines TRBV9 with TRBJ1-1; a weak D match, TRBD1 (5 bases). CDR3 size: 14 residues. V dropped 3 bases and J dropped 1 base, with 10 bases sitting between them. Germline lookup yields CDR1 SGDLS and CDR2 YYNGEE. The CDR3 nucleotides read TGTGCCAGCAGCGGGGGTGGGGCGAACACTGAAGCTTTCTTT. Its protein is CASSGGGANTEAFF. Together with reference TRBV9 and TRBJ1-1, the CDR3 gives the full variable domain: DSGVTQTPKHLITATGQRVTLRCSPRSGDLSVYWYQQSLDQGLQFLIQYYNGEERAKGNILERFSAQQFPDLHSELNLSSLELGDSALYFCASSGGGANTEAFFGQGTRLTVV.

This chain connects TRBV27 to TRBJ2-1, with 12 positions matching TRBD2. J was trimmed by 11 bases and V by 2 bases; bases with no gene match: 7. The CDR3 runs 15 residues. Germline V gene data show CDR1 as MNHEY and CDR2 as SMNVEV (reference sequence). Here the CDR3 reads CASSLLLAGGPKQFF. The CDR3 nucleotides read TGTGCCAGCAGTTTACTCCTAGCGGGAGGGCCTAAGCAGTTCTTC.

The CDR3 loop reads CASSSMALDRGNGGNTIYF. In DNA form, the CDR3 reads TGTGCCAGCTCATCAATGGCCCTCGACAGGGGTAATGGTGGAAACACCATATATTTT. V and J are TRBV18 and TRBJ1-3; 8 nucleotides match TRBD1. Germline CDR1 reads KGHSH; CDR2 reads LQKENI. V dropped 5 bases and J dropped 3; count of bases not matched to a gene: 18. The CDR3 covers 19 residues.

The chain has TRBV28 and TRBJ2-7; 8 bases agree with TRBD1. Unmatched junction bases numbered 13, after V lost 3 bases and J lost 3 bases. The V gene's germline CDR1 is MDHEN and CDR2 SYDVKM. The CDR3 extends over 17 amino acids. In DNA form, the CDR3 reads TGTGCCAGCAGTTTCAGACCCCCCGGGACAGGTAACTACGAGCAGTACTTC. Encoded protein: CASSFRPPGTGNYEQYF.

This rearrangement joins TRBV5-4 to TRBJ1-1; D is unclear. CDR1 SGHNT and CDR2 YYREEE come from the germline V gene (reference sequence). With 2 bases removed from V and 3 bases from J, the gap between germline ends came to 11 bases. The CDR3 sequence is 14 residues long. Here the CDR3 reads CASSLAVDDTEAFF. Written as DNA, the CDR3 is TGTGCCAGCAGCTTAGCGGTTGATGACACTGAAGCTTTCTTT.

This sequence joins TRBV6-5 and TRBJ2-1, with D possibly being TRBD2 (6 bases). This CDR3 contains 16 residues. Germline-derived CDR1 and CDR2 are MNHEY and SVGAGI. The V end was cut by 4 bases, the J end by 8 bases, with 21 bases between. The CDR3 coding sequence is TGTGCCAGCAGTTCGAGAGTTCGGGGGAAAGGGCATGAGCAGTTCTTC. It specifies CASSSRVRGKGHEQFF.

The chain employs TRBV7-3 and TRBJ2-6; 7 bases agree with TRBD1. J was trimmed by 0 bases and V by 4 bases; bases with no gene match: 6. CDR3 size: 17 residues. Germline V gene sequence: CDR1 SGHTA, CDR2 FQGTGA. The CDR3 DNA follows: TGTGCCAGCAGCTCGACAGGGTATAGCTCTGGGGCCAACGTCCTGACTTTC. Amino acid sequence: CASSSTGYSSGANVLTF.

The V and J genes are TRBV9 and TRBJ2-3, with a weak D call TRBD1 (5 bases). V gave up 1 base and J gave up 4 bases, with 13 bases separating them. Germline V lookup: CDR1 SGDLS, CDR2 YYNGEE. The CDR3 has 15 residues. The CDR3 sequence: CASSVMAGLADTQYF. CDR3 nucleotides: TGTGCCAGCAGCGTAATGGCAGGGCTTGCAGATACGCAGTATTTT.

In this sample, this clone turned up a few times. The chain couples TRBV2 to TRBJ2-2; D may be TRBD1 (6 bases). The CDR3 has 14 residues. The V and J ends lost 4 bases and 4 bases respectively, with 10 bases between them. Germline loops: CDR1 SNHLY, CDR2 FYNNEI. The CDR3 DNA sequence: TGTGCCAGCAGTGGGGGGCCGGGCACCGGGGAGCTGTTTTTT. It encodes CASSGGPGTGELFF. The full variable domain, with the rest looked up from reference TRBV2 and TRBJ2-2, is EPEVTQTPSHQVTQMGQEVILRCVPISNHLYFYWYRQILGQKVEFLVSFYNNEISEKSEIFDDQFSVERPDGSNFTLKIRSTKLEDSAMYFCASSGGPGTGELFFGEGSRLTVL.

The rearrangement links TRBV29-1 to TRBJ1-1; 9 positions match TRBD1. The CDR3 has 12 amino acids. Germline CDR1 and CDR2: SQVTM and ANQGSEA. V lost 6 bases, J lost 4 bases, and 3 bases stayed unmatched. The CDR3 is CSVAQGATEAFF. The CDR3, as DNA: TGCAGCGTCGCACAGGGGGCCACTGAAGCTTTCTTT.